This T cell receptor (beta chain) was sequenced in a study of OX40 agonist ivuxolimab in advanced cancers. About the full investigation: Ivuxolimab, which targeted the costimulatory receptor OX40 (CD134), was an agonistic, fully human IgG2 monoclonal antibody. Intravenous ivuxolimab was administered to patients every 2 weeks at six dose levels: 0.01, 0.1, 0.3, 1.5, 3 and 10 mg/kg. Partial responses occurred in three dose-escalation patients: two with cutaneous melanoma and one with hepatocellular carcinoma. Prior anti-PD-1, anti-PD-L1 or anti-CTLA-4 therapy was permitted, and checkpoint inhibitors had been received by 30% to 40% of dose-escalation patients. Of the roughly 54 dose-escalation patients, hepatocellular carcinoma was present in about 20, melanoma in around 15, renal cell carcinoma in 9 and head and neck cancer in 9. Peripheral TCRbeta sequencing was intended to test whether TCR sequence diversity was altered and clonal T-cell expansion was caused by ivuxolimab. The paper describes the monotherapy dose-escalation part (N ≈ 51 patients) of the phase I trial of ivuxolimab. A male proportion of roughly 80% and a mean age of approximately 62 years, ranging from roughly 23 to 80, were recorded for the dose-escalation cohort.

General conclusions and limits of the study: After ivuxolimab, CD8+ T cells had more expanded clones than CD4+ T cells on average. In partial responders in the 0.1-3.0 mg/kg groups, normalized peripheral clonal expansion was found to be among the lowest, especially among CD8+ T cells. Antigen specificity was not determined for the clonally expanded peripheral T cells. Low levels of normalized T-cell clonal expansion were also seen in some patients who did not respond. At doses from 0.1 to 3.0 mg/kg, clonal expansion was seen in both CD4+ and CD8+ blood T cells between baseline and week 6.

From a lookup of the germline V gene, CDR1 and CDR2 are SGHDT and YYEEEE. V ends up 4 bases short and J 0 bases short, with an unmatched junction base count of 4. From cysteine to phenylalanine, the CDR3 is 16 amino acids long. Just CDR3 DNA is preserved here, 48 bases in frame from base 1. Genomic DNA was extracted from sorted cells for sequencing of the TCRbeta CDR3 region. TCRbeta CDR3 regions were sequenced using the immunoSEQ Assay. What TCRdb holds here is the immuneACCESS table cut down to in-frame rearrangements. Part of the clones is not present; checked against another copy, under half of the missing clones reflect an unresolved V gene, and the others are unexplained. This sample comprises approximately 80,000 clones, roughly 90% of them detected only once. The leading ten clones occupy over 0.15% of the sample. The trial excluded patients who had a history of autoimmune disease or were on systemic immunosuppression. In every dose cohort, peripheral blood was drawn for TCR sequencing at baseline, cycle 4 day 1, and cycle 7 day 1. The samples were drawn from a first-in-human, open-label, multicenter phase I dose-escalation trial of ivuxolimab. Adults with locally advanced or metastatic melanoma, renal cell, hepatocellular, or head and neck squamous cell carcinoma were enrolled in the trial. Before TCR sequencing, CD4+ and CD8+ T cells were separately sorted from peripheral blood.

This clone was recorded only once. The antigen this receptor binds is unknown. No quality values exist for individual bases; no much larger clone is one base distant. The sequence joins TRBV5-6 to TRBJ2-2; 9 central nucleotides agree with TRBD1. The sample was CD4+ or CD8+ T cells sorted from blood, taken in a trial of the OX40 agonist ivuxolimab. This clonotype was obtained from an adult with an advanced solid tumor such as melanoma, head and neck, liver or kidney cancer. This receptor carries the CDR3 CASSPNRGPNTGELFF. The DNA sequence is given as TGTGCCAGCAGCCCCAACAGGGGGCCGAACACCGGGGAGCTGTTTTTT. Outside the CDR3, residues come from the reference TRBV5-6 and TRBJ2-2 proteins, so the full variable domain is: DAGVTQSPTHLIKTRGQQVTLRCSPKSGHDTVSWYQQALGQGPQFIFQYYEEEERQRGNFPDRFSGHQFPNYSSELNVNALLLGDSALYLCASSPNRGPNTGELFFGEGSRLTVL.